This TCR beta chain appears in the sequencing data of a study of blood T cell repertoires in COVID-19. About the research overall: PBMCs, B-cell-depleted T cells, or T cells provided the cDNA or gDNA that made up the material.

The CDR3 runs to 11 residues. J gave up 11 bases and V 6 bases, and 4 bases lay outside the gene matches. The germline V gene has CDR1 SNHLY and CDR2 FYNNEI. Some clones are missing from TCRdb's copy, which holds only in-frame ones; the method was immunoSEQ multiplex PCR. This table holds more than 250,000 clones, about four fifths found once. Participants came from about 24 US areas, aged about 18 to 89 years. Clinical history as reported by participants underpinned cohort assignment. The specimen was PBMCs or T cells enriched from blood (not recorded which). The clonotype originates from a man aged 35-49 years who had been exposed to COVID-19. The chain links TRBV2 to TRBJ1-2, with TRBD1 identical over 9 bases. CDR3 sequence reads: CASRGTGKYTF. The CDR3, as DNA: TGTGCCAGCAGGGGGACAGGGAAATACACCTTC.